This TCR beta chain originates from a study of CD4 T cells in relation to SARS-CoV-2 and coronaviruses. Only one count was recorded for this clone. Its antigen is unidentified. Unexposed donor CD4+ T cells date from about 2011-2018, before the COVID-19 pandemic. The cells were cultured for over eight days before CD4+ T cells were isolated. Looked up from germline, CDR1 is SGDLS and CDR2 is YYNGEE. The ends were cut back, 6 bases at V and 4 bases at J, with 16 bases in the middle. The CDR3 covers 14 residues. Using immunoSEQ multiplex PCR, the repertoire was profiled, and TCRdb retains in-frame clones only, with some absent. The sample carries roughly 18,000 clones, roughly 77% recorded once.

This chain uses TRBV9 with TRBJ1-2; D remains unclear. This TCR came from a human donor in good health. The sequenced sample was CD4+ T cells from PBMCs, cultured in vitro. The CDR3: CASTPPHRPYGYTF. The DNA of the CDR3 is TGTGCCAGCACCCCCCCCCACCGCCCCTATGGCTACACCTTC.